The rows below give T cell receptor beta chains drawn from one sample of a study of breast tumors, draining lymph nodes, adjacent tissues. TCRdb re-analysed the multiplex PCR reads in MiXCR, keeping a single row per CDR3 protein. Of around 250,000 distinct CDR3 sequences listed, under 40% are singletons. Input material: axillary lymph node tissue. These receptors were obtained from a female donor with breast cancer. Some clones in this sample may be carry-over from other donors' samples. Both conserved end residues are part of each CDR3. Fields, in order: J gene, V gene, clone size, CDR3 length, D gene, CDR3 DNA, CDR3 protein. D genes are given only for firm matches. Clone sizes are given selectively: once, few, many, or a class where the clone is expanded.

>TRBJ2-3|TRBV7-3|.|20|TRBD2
TGTGCCAGCGGCTCAGATGCTTGCGGGGGGTCCATTTCTAGCACAGATACGCAGTATTTT
CASGSDACGGSISSTDTQYF
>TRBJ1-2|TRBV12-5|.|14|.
TGTGCTAGTGGTTTATGGGGGGGACTCTATGGCTACACCTTC
CASGLWGGLYGYTF
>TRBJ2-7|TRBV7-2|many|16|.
TGTGCCAGCAGCTTAGTCCGATCACCTACCCCTGGCGAGCAGTACTTC
CASSLVRSPTPGEQYF
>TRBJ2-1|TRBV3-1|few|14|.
TGTGCCAGCAGCCAAAGGGGTCGTTACAATGAGCAGTTCTTC
CASSQRGRYNEQFF
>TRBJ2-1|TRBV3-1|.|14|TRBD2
TGTGCCAGCAGCCCCCGGGTAGCGGGCAATGAGCAGTTCTTC
CASSPRVAGNEQFF
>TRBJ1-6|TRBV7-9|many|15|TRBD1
TGTGCCAGCAGCGGAGGGACAGGGTATAATTCACCCCTCCACTTT
CASSGGTGYNSPLHF
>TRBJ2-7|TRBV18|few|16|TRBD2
TGTGCCAGCTCACCATACGGGACTAGCGGACCCTACGAGCAGTACTTC
CASSPYGTSGPYEQYF
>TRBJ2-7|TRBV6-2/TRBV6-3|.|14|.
TGTGCCAGCAGTTACGGGCAGGGGACCTACGAGCAGTACTTC
CASSYGQGTYEQYF
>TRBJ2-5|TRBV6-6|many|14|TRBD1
TGTGCCAGCAGGATGACCGGACAGGGAGAGACCCAGTACTTC
CASRMTGQGETQYF
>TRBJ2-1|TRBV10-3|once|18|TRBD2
TGTGCCATCAGTGCTAGAGAAGATGGCGGGAGGGCCTATAATGAGCAGTTCTTC
CAISAREDGGRAYNEQFF
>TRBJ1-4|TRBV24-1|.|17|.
TGTGCCATAGTTCGCAGCCAAGATCAGCAGATTTATGAAAAACTGTTTTTT
CAIVRSQDQQIYEKLFF
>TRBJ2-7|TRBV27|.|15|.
TGTGCCAGCAGTGGCCTACAGGGATTGGCCTCTGAGCAGTACTTC
CASSGLQGLASEQYF
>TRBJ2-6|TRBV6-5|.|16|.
TGTGCCAGCAGAAACGCTTGGGGCCCTGGGGCCAACGTCCTGACTTTC
CASRNAWGPGANVLTF
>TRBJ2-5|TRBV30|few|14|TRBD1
TGTGCCTGGACCTTGGGACAGTTTATGGAGACCCAGTACTTC
CAWTLGQFMETQYF
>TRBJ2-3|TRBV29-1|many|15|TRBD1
TGCAGCGTTGAAGCCTGGGACAGGGAGCTGGATACGCAGTATTTT
CSVEAWDRELDTQYF
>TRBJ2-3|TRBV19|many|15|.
TGTGCCAGTACCAAGAGGTCGGGTTTCACAGATACGCAGTATTTT
CASTKRSGFTDTQYF
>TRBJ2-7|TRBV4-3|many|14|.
TGCGCCAGCAGCCAACGGGCCGGGGCCTACGAGCAGTACTTC
CASSQRAGAYEQYF
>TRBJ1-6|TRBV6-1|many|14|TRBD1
TGTGCCAGCAGGAGGACAGGGCGTAATTCACCCCTCCACTTT
CASRRTGRNSPLHF
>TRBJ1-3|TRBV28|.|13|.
TGTGCCAGCAGTTTTAGGCCTGGAAACACCATATATTTT
CASSFRPGNTIYF
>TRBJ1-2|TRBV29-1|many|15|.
TGCAGCGTCAAATACCCCGGGACAAAAGGCGATGGCTACACCTTC
CSVKYPGTKGDGYTF
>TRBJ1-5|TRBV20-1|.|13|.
TGCAGTGGCCTACGGGTGCTCAATCAGCCCCAGCATTTT
CSGLRVLNQPQHF
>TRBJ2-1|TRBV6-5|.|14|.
TGTGCCAGCAGTTACGACTACAAGGTCAATGAGCAGTTCTTC
CASSYDYKVNEQFF